This TCR beta chain was captured by sequencing in a study of neurological immune-mediated disorders. Study-level information: Secondary progressive disease was present in 3, and relapsing-remitting disease in 31, of the approximately 35 multiple sclerosis patients.

The unsorted libraries were made from 2 million PBMCs kept at -80 C. In this sample, this clonotype turned up many times. Antigen unknown. Overall study findings and caveats: No sharing of CDR3 amino acid sequences was observed among expanded clones across subjects, suggesting private repertoires in all groups.

By 5'RACE with 10-nucleotide random UMIs, the cDNA was made. Via MiXCR, TCRdb re-called the 5' RACE reads, giving one row per CDR3 protein. This table holds about 66,000 distinct CDR3 sequences, about 5% found once. The length of the CDR3 is 14 residues. The germline V gene has CDR1 MNHEY and CDR2 SMNVEV (reference sequence). V lost 5 bases and J 0 bases, leaving 10 bases between the germline ends. The chain has TRBV27 and TRBJ1-1, with D maybe TRBD1 (5 bases). Sequencing used PBMCs. The TCR sequence derives from a woman in her seventies with multiple sclerosis. The chain's CDR3 is CASSRGSLNTEAFF. The DNA of the CDR3 is TGTGCCAGCAGTAGGGGAAGTCTGAACACTGAAGCTTTCTTT.